This T cell receptor (beta chain) was sequenced during a study of blood T cells in healthy people across ages (dated by TCRdb to 2013 to 2016). Context from the whole study: In model experiments, template switching captured roughly one uniquely barcoded TCR beta cDNA molecule for every two T cells. Using deep sequencing normalized with unique cDNA molecular identifiers, the study measured how TCR beta repertoire diversity changes with age. Donors were grouped into four age groups: young (average 16 years), middle-aged (39), aged (around 62) and long-lived (just over 80). To avoid experimental bias, donors of different ages were randomly spread across the sequencing lanes. Two additional independent replicas of 1 million unique cDNA reads from the same blood draw were analyzed for two donors (one aged 18 to 30 and one aged 80 or older).

CDR1 and CDR2 are read off the germline V gene (reference sequence) as LGHDT and YNNKEL. From the cysteine up to the phenylalanine, the CDR3 has a length of 17 residues. The CDR3 DNA has 51 bases and is translated from base 1. After removal of 0 bases from V and 2 bases from J, the junction retains 8 bases not matched to a gene. Of note for this clonotype: Its antigen is still unknown. No much larger clone is present one base from it, and per-base qualities are unavailable.

Library preparation was by 5' RACE. Sequencing was carried out with an Illumina HiSeq 2500. The second PCR ran for roughly 6 to 11 cycles and used a J-beta primer mix along with a sample-barcoded 5' primer. A template-switch 5' adaptor carrying 12 random nucleotides introduced a unique molecular identifier onto each TCR beta cDNA molecule. Each sample yielded at least 3 million CDR3-containing paired-end reads. All of the RNA was converted into first-strand cDNA using the Mint cDNA synthesis kit, with a TRBC-specific oligonucleotide serving as the primer. After uracil-DNA glycosylase treatment, a first 18-cycle PCR used universal primers M1SS and BC2_uni_R on all cDNA. The authors processed their data as follows. Each sample was normalized by randomly selecting 1 million high-quality reads, each carrying a distinct molecular identifier. Instead of being binned into consensus sequences, reads that shared molecular identifiers were thrown out. MiTCR, with a Q25 quality threshold and the strictest error-elimination algorithm, was used for CDR3 identification, clonotype clustering and error correction. A nonparametric unseen species model using Euler transformation provided a lower-bound estimate of total TCR beta diversity. TCRdb applied fastp at Q25 and MiXCR to the public reads, then kept only in-frame beta chains. Identical CDR3 protein sequences are pooled into one entry, listed with their most common genes and DNA. In this record, the V and J calls reflect TCRdb's handling and not the investigators' own analysis. The sample table records some 1.5 million distinct CDR3 sequences; about 28% of these occur just once. The ten most abundant clones make up roughly 8% of the sample.

Points the paper makes about the study in general: Total diversity estimates from one million sequenced T cells were considered lower bounds and underestimates. Observed TCR beta diversity per million T cells fell roughly linearly with age, and a significant reduction was already apparent by age approximately 40. Since profiling was done on bulk unsorted PBMCs, naive and antigen-experienced compartments could not be conclusively compared. The percentage of naive T cells measured by flow cytometry correlated strongly with observed TCR beta diversity. Because the CMV infection status of the donors was unknown, age-related changes in expanded clonotypes may potentially have been confounded. Compared with the aged group, the long-lived group had more naive CD4+ T cells, fewer expanded clones and increased TCR diversity, a pattern suggesting age selection.

The approximately 40 donors, aged 6 to 90 years, were systemically healthy Caucasian individuals from Russia. Roughly 10 milliliters of peripheral blood were collected from each donor into EDTA-treated Vacutainer tubes. PBMCs were isolated by Ficoll-Paque density-gradient centrifugation, with at least 6 million obtained per sample. Total RNA, at least 6 micrograms per sample, was extracted from PBMCs with Trizol reagent. The percentages of naive CD45RAhigh/CD27high T cells were determined by flow cytometry on a PBMC aliquot from every donor. Recombination joined TRBV3-1 with TRBJ2-3, and TRBD2 matches 7 of the central bases. The receptor's source is a woman aged 30 to 39 in good health. Sequencing was carried out using blood. The DNA sequence reads TGTGCCAGCAGCCAAGATGGGGGGGGGGAGTACACAGATACGCAGTATTTT. Translated, it reads CASSQDGGGEYTDTQYF.